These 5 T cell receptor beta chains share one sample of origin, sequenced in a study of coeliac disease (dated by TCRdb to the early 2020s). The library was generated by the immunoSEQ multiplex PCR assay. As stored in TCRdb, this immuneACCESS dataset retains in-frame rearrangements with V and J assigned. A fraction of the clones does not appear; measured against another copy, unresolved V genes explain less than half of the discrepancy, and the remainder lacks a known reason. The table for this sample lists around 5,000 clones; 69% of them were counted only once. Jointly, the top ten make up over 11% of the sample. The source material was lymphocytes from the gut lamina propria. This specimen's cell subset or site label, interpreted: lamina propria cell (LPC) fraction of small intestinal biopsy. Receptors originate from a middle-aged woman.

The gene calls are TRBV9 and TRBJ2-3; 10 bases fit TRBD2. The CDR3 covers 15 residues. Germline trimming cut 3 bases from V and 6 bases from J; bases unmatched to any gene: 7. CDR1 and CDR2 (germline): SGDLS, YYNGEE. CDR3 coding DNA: TGTGCCAGCAGCGACGCTAGCGGGAGTATTGATACGCAGTATTTT. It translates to CASSDASGSIDTQYF.

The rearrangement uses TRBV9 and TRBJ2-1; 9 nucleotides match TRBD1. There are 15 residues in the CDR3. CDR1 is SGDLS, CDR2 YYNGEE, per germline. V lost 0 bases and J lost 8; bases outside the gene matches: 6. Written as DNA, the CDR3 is TGTGCCAGCAGCGTAGCTCCGGGACAGGGTTATGAGCAGTTCTTC. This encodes CASSVAPGQGYEQFF.

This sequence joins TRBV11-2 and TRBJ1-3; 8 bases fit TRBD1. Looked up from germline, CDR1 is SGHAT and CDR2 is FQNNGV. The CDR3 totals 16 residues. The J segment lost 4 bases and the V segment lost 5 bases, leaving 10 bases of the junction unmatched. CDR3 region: CASSPIDRGGGNTIYF. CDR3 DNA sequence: TGTGCCAGCAGCCCGATTGACAGGGGTGGGGGAAACACCATATATTTT.

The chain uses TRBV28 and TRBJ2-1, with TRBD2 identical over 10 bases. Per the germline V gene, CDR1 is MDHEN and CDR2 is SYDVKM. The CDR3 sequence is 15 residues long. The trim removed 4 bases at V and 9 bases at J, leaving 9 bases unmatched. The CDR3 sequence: CASSSSGRALGEQFF. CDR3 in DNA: TGTGCCAGCAGTTCTAGCGGGAGAGCTTTAGGTGAGCAGTTCTTC.

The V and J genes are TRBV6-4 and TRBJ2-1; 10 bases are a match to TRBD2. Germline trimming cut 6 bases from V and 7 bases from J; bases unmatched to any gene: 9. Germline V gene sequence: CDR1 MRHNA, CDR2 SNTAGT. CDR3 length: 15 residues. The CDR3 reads CASSEREGLMNEQFF. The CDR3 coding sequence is TGTGCCAGCAGCGAGCGGGAGGGGCTGATGAATGAGCAGTTCTTC.